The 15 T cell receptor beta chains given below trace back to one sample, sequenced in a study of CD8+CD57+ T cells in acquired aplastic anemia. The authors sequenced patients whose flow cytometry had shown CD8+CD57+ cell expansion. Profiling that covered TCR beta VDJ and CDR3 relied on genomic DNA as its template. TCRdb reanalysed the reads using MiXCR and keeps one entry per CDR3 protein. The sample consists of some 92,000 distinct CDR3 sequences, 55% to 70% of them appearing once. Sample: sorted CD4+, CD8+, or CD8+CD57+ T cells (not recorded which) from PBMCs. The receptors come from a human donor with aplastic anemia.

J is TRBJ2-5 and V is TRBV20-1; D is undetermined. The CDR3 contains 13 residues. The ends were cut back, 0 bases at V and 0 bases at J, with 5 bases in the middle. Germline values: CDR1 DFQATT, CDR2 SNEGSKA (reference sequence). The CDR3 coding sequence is TGCAGTGCTAGAGATTGGGACCAAGAGACCCAGTACTTC. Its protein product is CSARDWDQETQYF.

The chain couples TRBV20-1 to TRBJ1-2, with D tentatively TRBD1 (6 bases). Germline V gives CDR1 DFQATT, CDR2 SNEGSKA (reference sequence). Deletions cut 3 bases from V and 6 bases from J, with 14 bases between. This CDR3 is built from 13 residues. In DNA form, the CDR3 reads TGCAGTGCTAGCCCCCAGGGGCTTCATGGCTACACCTTC. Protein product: CSASPQGLHGYTF.

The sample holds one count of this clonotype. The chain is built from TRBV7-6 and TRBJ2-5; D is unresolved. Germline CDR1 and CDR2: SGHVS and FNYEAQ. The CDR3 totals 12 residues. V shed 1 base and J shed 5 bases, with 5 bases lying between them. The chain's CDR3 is CASSLERETQYF. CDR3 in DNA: TGTGCCAGCAGCTTAGAACGGGAGACCCAGTACTTC.

The CDR3 sequence is CSARGLDRASYNEQFF. The CDR3 region has the DNA TGCAGTGCTAGAGGCTTGGACAGGGCAAGCTACAATGAGCAGTTCTTC. The chain combines TRBV20-1 with TRBJ2-1; 8 bases align to TRBD1. Trimming took 1 base from V and 3 from J; bases not matched to a gene: 8. CDR1 is DFQATT, CDR2 SNEGSKA, per germline (reference sequence). The CDR3 is 16 amino acids.

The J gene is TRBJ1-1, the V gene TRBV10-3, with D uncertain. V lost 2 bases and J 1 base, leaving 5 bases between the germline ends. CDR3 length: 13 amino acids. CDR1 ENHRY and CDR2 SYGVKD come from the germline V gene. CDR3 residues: CAISERQNTEAFF. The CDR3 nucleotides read TGTGCCATCAGTGAGCGACAGAACACTGAAGCTTTCTTT.

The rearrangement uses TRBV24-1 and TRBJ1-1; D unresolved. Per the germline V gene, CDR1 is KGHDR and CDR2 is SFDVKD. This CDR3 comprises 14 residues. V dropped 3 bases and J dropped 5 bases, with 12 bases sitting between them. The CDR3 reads CATSDPGKGTEAFF. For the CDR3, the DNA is TGTGCCACCAGTGATCCCGGGAAGGGTACTGAAGCTTTCTTT.

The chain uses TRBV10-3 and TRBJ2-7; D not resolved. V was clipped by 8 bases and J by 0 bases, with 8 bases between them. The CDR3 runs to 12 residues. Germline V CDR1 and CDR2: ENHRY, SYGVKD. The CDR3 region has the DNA TGTGCCATCTCTGGGGACTCCTACGAGCAGTACTTC. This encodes CAISGDSYEQYF.

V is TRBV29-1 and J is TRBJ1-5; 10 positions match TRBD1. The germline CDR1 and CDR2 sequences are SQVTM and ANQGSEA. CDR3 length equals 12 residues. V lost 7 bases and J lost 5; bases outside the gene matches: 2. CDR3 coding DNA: TGCAGCGCTGGGACAGGGGATCAGCCCCAGCATTTT. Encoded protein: CSAGTGDQPQHF.

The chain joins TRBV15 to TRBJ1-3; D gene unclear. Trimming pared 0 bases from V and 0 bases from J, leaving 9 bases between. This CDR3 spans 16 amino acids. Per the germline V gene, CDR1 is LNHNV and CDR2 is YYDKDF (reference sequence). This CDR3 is CATSREVSASGNTIYF. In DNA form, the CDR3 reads TGTGCCACCAGCAGAGAGGTTTCAGCCTCTGGAAACACCATATATTTT.

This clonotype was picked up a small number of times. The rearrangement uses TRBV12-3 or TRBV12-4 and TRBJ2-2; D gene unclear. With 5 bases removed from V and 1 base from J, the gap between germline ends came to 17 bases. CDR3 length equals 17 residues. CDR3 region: CASSPPGEYRNTGELFF. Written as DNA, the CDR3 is TGTGCCAGCAGTCCGCCTGGGGAATACCGGAACACCGGGGAGCTGTTTTTT.

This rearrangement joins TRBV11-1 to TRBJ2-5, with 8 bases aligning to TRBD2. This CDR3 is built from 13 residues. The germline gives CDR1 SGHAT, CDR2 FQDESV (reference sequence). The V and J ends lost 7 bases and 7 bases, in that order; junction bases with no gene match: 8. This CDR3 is CASNGGAGGTQYF. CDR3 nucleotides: TGTGCCAGCAACGGGGGGGCCGGAGGGACCCAGTACTTC.

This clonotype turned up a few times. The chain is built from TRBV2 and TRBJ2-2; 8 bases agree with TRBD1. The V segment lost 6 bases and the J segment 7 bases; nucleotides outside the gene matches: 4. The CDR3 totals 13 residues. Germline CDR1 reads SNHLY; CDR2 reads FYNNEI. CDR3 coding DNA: TGTGCCAGCAGCAGGGGGCAAAACGGGGAGCTGTTTTTT. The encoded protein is CASSRGQNGELFF.

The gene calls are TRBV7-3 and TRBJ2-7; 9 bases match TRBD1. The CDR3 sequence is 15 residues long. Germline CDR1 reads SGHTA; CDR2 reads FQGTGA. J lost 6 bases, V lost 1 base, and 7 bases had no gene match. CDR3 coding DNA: TGTGCCAGCAGCTTAATAGGGACAGGGAACAGCGAGCAGTACTTC. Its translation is CASSLIGTGNSEQYF.

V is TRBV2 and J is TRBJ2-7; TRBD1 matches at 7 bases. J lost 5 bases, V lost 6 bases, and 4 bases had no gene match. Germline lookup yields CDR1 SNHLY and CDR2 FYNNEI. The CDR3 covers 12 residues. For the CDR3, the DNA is TGTGCCAGCAGACAGGGGTTCGACGAGCAGTACTTC. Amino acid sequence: CASRQGFDEQYF.

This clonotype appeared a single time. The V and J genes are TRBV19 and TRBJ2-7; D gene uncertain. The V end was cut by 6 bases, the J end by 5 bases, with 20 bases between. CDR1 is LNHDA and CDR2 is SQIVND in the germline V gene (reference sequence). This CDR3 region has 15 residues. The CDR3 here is CASSPFETTGHEQYF. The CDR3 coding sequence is TGTGCCAGTAGCCCATTCGAAACCACGGGCCACGAGCAGTACTTC.